What follows describes a single T cell receptor beta chain. At one end, the junction sequence differs from germline, possibly due to a read error. This sample stems from a study of T cell clones after liver transplantation. The wider study: Immunosuppression withdrawal was tried within 2 years after liver transplantation in this trial. A pre-transplant mixed lymphocyte reaction with TCRbeta sequencing defined graft-donor-reactive clones followed in post-transplant blood.

Looked up from germline, CDR1 is SGHRS and CDR2 is YFSETQ. CDR3 size: 14 residues. Only in-frame clones appear in the TCRdb table, and some are missing; sequencing was by immunoSEQ multiplex PCR. The sample records some 120,000 clones, 90% being singletons. Material: CD4+ T cells from blood, obtained 12 months after liver transplant. The chain is built from TRBV5-1 and TRBJ1-1; the match to TRBD1 covers 8 bases. The TCR was taken from a human patient who received a liver transplant. Some T cells may trace back to the graft donor. The CDR3 DNA reads as TGCGCCAGCAGGTTGGGGACAGGGAACACTGAAGCTTTCTTT. Its protein product is CASRLGTGNTEAFF. The full variable domain, its missing parts supplied by reference TRBV5-1 and TRBJ1-1, is KAGVTQTPRYLIKTRGQQVTLSCSPISGHRSVSWYQQTPGQGLQFLFEYFSETQRNKGNFPGRFSGRQFSNSRSEMNVSTLELGDSALYLCASRLGTGNTEAFFGQGTRLTVV.